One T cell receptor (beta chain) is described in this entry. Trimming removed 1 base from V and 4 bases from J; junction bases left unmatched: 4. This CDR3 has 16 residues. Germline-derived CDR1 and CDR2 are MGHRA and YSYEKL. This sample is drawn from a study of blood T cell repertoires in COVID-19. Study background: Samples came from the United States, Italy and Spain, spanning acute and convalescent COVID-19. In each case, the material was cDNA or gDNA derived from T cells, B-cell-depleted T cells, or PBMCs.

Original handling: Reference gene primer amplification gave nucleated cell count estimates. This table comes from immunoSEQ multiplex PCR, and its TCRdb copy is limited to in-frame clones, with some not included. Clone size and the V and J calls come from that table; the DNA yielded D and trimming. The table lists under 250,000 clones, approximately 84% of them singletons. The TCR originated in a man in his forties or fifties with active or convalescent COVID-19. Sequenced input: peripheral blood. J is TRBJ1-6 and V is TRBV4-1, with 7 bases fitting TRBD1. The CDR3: CASSQVGTAYNSPLHF. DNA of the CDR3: TGCGCCAGCAGCCAAGTTGGGACAGCTTATAATTCACCCCTCCACTTT.